Sequencing of this T cell receptor (beta chain) was carried out in a study of control samples from healthy donors and cancer patients (dated by TCRdb to 2018 to 2020). This clone has only a few counts. The antigen it binds to is not known. Base-call qualities are not available, and no considerably larger clone is one nucleotide away. Library method: the immunoSEQ multiplex PCR assay. TCRdb's version of the immuneACCESS table is confined to in-frame rearrangements and falls short of the full clone set. An unresolved V gene accounts for under half of the shortfall where checked; the remainder is of unknown origin. The table for this sample lists roughly 100,000 clones; more than 85% of them were counted only once. Jointly, the top ten make up 15% to 20% of the sample. From cysteine to phenylalanine, the CDR3 is 13 amino acids long. Just CDR3 DNA is preserved here, 39 bases in frame from base 1. CDR1 and CDR2 (SQVTM, ANQGSEA) derive from the germline V gene. V loses 7 bases of germline sequence and J loses 1 base, and the interval between the two ends is 13 bases.

The sequence was collected from a man in his 60s with lung cancer. Here the chain combines TRBV29-1 and TRBJ1-1; no D gene call is confident. Sequenced input: PBMCs. The base sequence is TGCAGCGCCGCCACGGAGGGGAACACTGAAGCTTTCTTT. The encoded protein is CSAATEGNTEAFF.